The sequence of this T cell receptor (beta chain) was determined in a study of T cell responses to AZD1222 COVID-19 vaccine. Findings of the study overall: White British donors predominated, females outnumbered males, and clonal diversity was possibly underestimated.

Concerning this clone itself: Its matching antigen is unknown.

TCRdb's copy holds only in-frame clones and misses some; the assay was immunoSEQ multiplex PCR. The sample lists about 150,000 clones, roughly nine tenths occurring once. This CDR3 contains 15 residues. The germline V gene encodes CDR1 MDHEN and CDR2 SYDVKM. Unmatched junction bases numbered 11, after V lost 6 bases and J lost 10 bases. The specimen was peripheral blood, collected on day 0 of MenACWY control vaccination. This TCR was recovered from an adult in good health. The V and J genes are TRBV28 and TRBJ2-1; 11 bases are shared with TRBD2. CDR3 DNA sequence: TGTGCCAGCAGCGCTTTAGCGGGGGGGCCGGGGGAGCAGTTCTTC. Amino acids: CASSALAGGPGEQFF.